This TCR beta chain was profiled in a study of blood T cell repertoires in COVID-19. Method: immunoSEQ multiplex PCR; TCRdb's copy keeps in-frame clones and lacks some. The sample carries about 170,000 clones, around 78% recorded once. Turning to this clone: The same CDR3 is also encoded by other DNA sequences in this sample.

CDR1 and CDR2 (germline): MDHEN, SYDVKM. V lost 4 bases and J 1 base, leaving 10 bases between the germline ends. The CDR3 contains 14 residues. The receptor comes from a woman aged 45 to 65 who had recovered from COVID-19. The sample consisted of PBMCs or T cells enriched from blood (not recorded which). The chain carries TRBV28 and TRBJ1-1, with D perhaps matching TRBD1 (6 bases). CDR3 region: CASSSAGENTEAFF. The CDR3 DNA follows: TGTGCCAGCAGTTCCGCAGGGGAGAACACTGAAGCTTTCTTT. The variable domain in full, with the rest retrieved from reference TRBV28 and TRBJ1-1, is DVKVTQSSRYLVKRTGEKVFLECVQDMDHENMFWYRQDPGLGLRLIYFSYDVKMKEKGDIPEGYSVSREKKERFSLILESASTNQTSMYLCASSSAGENTEAFFGQGTRLTVV.